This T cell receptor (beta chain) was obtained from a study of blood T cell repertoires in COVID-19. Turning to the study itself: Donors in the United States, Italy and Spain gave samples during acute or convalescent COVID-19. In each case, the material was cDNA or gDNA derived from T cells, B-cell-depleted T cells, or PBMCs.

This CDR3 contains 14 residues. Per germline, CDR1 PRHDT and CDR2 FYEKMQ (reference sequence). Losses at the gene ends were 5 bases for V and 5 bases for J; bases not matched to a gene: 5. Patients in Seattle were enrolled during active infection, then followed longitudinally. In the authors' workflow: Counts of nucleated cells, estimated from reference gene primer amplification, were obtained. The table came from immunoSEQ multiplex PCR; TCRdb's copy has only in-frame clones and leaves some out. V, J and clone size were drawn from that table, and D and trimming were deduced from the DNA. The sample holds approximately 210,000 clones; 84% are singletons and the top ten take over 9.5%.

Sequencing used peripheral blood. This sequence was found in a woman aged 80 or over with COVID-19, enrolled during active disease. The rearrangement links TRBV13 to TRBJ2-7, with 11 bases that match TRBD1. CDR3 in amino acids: CASSPGQGADEQYF. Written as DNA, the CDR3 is TGTGCCAGCAGCCCTGGACAGGGGGCGGACGAGCAGTACTTC.